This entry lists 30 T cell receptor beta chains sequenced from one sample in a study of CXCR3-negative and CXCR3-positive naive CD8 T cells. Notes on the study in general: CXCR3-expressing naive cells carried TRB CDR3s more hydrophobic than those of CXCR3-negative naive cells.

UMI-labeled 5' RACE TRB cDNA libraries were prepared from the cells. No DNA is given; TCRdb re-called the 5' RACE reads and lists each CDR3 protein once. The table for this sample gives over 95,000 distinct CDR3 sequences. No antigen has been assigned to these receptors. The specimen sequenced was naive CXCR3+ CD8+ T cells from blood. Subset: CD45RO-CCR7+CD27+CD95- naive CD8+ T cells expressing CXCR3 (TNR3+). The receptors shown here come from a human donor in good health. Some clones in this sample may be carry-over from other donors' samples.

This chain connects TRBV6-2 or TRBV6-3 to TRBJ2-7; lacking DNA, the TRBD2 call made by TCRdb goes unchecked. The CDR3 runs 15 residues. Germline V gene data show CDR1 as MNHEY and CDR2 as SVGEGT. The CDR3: CASIDPGLRNYEQYF.

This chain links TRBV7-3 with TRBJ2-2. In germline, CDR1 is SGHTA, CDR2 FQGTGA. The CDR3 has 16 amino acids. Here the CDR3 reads CASSNHLGVNTGELFF.

Here the CDR3 reads CASSRGAYEQYF. The chain carries TRBV3-1 and TRBJ2-7. Germline V gene data show CDR1 as LGHDT and CDR2 as YNNKEL (reference sequence). CDR3 length equals 12 residues.

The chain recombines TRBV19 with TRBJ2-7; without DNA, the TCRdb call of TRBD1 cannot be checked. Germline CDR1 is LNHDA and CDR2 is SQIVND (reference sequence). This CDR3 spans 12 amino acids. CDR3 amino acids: CASRTGFGEQYF.

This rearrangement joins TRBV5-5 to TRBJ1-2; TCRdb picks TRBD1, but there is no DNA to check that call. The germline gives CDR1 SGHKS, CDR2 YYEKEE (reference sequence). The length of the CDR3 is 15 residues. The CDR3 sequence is CASSPHGQGALGYTF.

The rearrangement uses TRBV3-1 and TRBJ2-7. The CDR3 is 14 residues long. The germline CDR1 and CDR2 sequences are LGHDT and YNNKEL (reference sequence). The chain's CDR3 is CASSQVDTTYEQYF.

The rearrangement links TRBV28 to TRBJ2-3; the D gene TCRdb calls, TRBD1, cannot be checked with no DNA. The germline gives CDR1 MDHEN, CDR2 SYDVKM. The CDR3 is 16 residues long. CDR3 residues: CASSPYVGTITDTQYF.

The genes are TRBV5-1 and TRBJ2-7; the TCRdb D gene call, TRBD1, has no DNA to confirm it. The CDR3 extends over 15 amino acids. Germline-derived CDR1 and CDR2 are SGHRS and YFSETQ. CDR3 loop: CDSSFFGQGEYEQYF. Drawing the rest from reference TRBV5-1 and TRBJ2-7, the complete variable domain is KAGVTQTPRYLIKTRGQQVTLSCSPISGHRSVSWYQQTPGQGLQFLFEYFSETQRNKGNFPGRFSGRQFSNSRSEMNVSTLELGDSALYLCDSSFFGQGEYEQYFGPGTRLTVT.

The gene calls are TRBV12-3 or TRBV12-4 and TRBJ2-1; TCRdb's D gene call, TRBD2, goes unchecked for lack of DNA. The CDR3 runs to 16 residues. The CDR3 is CASSLSGLAGRNEQFF.

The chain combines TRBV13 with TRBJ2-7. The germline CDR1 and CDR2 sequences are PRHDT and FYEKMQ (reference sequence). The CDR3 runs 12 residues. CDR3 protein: CASSTRAYEQYF.

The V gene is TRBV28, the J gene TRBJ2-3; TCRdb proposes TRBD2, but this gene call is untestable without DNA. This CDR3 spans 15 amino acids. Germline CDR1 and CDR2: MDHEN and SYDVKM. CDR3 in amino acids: CASSLRLEAGDTQYF.

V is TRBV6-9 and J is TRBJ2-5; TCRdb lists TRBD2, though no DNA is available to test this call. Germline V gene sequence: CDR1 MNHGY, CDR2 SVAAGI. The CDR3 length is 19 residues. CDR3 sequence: CASSLRSASGRVGQETQYF.

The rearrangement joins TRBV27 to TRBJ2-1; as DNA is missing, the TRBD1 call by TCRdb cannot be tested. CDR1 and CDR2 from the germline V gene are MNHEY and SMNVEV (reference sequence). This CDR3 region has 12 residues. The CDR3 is CASSFWGHEQFF.

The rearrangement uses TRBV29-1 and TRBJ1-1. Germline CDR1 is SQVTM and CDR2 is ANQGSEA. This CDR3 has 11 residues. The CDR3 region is CSASENTEALF. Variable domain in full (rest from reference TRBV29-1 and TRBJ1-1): SAVISQKPSRDICQRGTSLTIQCQVDSQVTMMFWYRQQPGQSLTLIATANQGSEATYESGFVIDKFPISRPNLTFSTLTVSNMSPEDSSIYLCSASENTEALFGQGTRLTVV.

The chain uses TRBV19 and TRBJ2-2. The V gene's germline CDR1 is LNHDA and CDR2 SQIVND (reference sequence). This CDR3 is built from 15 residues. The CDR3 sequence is CASSIGRRSTGELFF.

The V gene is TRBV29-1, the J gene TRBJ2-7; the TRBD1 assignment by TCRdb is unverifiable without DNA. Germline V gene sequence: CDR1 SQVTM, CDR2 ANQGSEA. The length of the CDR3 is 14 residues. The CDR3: CSVGAGQGAWEQYF.

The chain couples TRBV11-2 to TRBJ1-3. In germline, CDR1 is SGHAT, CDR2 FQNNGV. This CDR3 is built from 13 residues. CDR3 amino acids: CASRAFGGNTIYF.

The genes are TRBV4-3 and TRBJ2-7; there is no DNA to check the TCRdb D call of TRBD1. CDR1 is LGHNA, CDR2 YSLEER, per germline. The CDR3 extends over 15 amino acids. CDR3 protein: CASSQGTGLPYEQYF.

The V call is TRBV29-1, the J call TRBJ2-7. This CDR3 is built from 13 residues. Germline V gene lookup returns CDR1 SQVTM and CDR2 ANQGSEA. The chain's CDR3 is CSVVPHSSYEQYF.

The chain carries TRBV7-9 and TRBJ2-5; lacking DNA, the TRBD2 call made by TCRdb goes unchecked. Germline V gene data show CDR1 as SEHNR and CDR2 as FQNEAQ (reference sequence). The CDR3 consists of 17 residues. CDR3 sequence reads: CASSPSTSGKYQETQYF. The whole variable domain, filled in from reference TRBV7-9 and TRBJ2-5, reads DTGVSQNPRHKITKRGQNVTFRCDPISEHNRLYWYRQTLGQGPEFLTYFQNEAQLEKSRLLSDRFSAERPKGSFSTLEIQRTEQGDSAMYLCASSPSTSGKYQETQYFGPGTRLLVL.

The CDR3 reads CASSEVGSGRGYNEQFF. The gene calls are TRBV10-1 and TRBJ2-1; TCRdb calls TRBD2, which cannot be checked without DNA. This CDR3 has 17 residues. Germline V gene data show CDR1 as WNHNN and CDR2 as SYGVQD (reference sequence).

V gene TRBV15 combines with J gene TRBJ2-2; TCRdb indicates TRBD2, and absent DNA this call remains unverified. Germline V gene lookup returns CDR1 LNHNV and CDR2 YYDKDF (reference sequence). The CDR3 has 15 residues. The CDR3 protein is CATGEAASGGGELFF.

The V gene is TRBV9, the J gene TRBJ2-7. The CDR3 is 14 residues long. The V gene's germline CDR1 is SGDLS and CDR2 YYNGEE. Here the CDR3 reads CASSVRWGSYEQYF.

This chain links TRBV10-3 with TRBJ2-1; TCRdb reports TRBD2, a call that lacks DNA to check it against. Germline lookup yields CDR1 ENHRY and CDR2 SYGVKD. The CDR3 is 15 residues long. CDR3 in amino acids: CAISKAVPSYNEQFF.

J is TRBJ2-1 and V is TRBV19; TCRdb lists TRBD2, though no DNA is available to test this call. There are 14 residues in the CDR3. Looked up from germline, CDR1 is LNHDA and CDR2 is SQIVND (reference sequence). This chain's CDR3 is CASSITSGSHEQFF.

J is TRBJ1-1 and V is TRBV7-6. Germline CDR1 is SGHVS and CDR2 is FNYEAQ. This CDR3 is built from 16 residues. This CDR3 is CASSLIRYTMNTEAFF. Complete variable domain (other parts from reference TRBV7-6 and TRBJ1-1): GAGVSQSPRYKVTKRGQDVALRCDPISGHVSLYWYRQALGQGPEFLTYFNYEAQQDKSGLPNDRFSAERPEGSISTLTIQRTEQRDSAMYRCASSLIRYTMNTEAFFGQGTRLTVV.

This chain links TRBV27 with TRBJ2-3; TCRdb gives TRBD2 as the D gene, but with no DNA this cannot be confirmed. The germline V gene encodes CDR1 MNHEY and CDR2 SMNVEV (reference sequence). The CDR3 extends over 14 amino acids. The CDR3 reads CASSSPQKTDTQYF.

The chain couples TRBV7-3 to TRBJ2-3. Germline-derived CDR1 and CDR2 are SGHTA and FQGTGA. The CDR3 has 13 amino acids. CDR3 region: CASSLLTGDTQYF.

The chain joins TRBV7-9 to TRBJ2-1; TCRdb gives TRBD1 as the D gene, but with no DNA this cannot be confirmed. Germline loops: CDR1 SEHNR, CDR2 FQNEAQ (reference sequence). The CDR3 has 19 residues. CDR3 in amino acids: CASSSYPQGQSGAYNEQFF.

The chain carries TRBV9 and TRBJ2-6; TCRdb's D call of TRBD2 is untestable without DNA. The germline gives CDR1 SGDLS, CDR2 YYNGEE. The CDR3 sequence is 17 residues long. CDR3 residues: CASSVGTDFSGANVLTF.